The rows below give T cell receptor beta chains drawn from one sample of a study of cytomegalovirus exposure and HLA in healthy donors. The repertoire was sequenced with immunoSEQ multiplex PCR; TCRdb's copy has only in-frame clones and lacks some. Of fewer than 140,000 clones detected, 88% appear once; the ten largest clones hold about 2%. The source material was PBMCs. The receptors were sampled from a woman aged 18-29 years in good health and CMV-seropositive. The CDR3 runs from the conserved cysteine through the conserved F or W. The D gene is left open where the match is weak. Part of the rows lack a size; the others show once, few, many or a class for expanded clones.

v_call,j_call,clone_size,d_call,cdr3_aa,cdr3_nt
TRBV6-6,TRBJ2-1,.,.,CASSFRSSYNEQFF,TGTGCCAGCAGTTTCCGGAGCTCCTACAATGAGCAGTTCTTC
TRBV7-9,TRBJ2-7,.,.,CASSLSRLGEIDEQYF,TGTGCCAGCAGCTTATCGAGGTTAGGGGAAATTGACGAGCAGTACTTC
TRBV6-1,TRBJ2-2,.,.,CASSEDLLLRLLSGELFF,TGTGCCAGCAGTGAAGATCTGCTTTTGAGGCTATTATCCGGGGAGCTGTTTTTT
TRBV7-9,TRBJ2-7,.,TRBD2,CASSLAGNTYEQYF,TGTGCCAGCAGTCTAGCGGGGAATACCTACGAGCAGTACTTC
TRBV28,TRBJ1-3,.,.,CASSLTGTVGNTIYF,TGTGCCAGCAGTTTAACAGGGACGGTTGGAAACACCATATATTTT
TRBV9,TRBJ1-4,.,TRBD1,CASSVGAGGSTNEKLFF,TGTGCCAGCAGCGTAGGGGCAGGGGGCTCAACTAATGAAAAACTGTTTTTT
TRBV6-1,TRBJ2-7,.,TRBD1,CASSDWRDRGSYEQYF,TGTGCCAGCAGTGATTGGCGGGACAGGGGTTCCTACGAGCAGTACTTC
TRBV7-2,TRBJ1-2,.,.,CASSKTRDRGYTF,TGTGCCAGCAGCAAAACCAGGGATAGGGGCTACACCTTC
TRBV7-8,TRBJ2-7,.,.,CASSSYEQYF,TGTGCCAGCAGCTCGTACGAGCAGTACTTC
TRBV5-8,TRBJ2-3,.,.,CASRPSGLSTDTQYF,TGTGCCAGCAGACCGAGCGGGCTAAGCACAGATACGCAGTATTTT
TRBV7-2,TRBJ2-3,few,.,CASSLEGHLSTDTQYF,TGTGCCAGCAGCTTAGAGGGACACCTTAGCACAGATACGCAGTATTTT
TRBV7-2,TRBJ2-2,.,TRBD2,CASSFSGTGELFF,TGTGCCAGCAGCTTTAGCGGGACCGGGGAGCTGTTTTTT
TRBV4-1,TRBJ2-7,.,TRBD1,CASSQEGTAAYEQYF,TGCGCCAGCAGCCAAGAGGGGACAGCCGCCTACGAGCAGTACTTC
TRBV6-5,TRBJ2-3,.,TRBD2,CASSYGLAGGQDTQYF,TGTGCCAGCAGTTACGGACTAGCGGGGGGGCAAGATACGCAGTATTTT
TRBV28,TRBJ2-7,.,.,CASTYSWTEPYEQYF,TGTGCCAGCACTTATAGTTGGACAGAGCCCTACGAGCAGTACTTC
TRBV4-2,TRBJ2-1,.,TRBD2,CASSQEGGSSYNEQFF,TGTGCCAGCAGCCAAGAGGGGGGGTCTTCCTACAATGAGCAGTTCTTC
TRBV9,TRBJ2-1,.,TRBD2,CASSVAGGLGNEQFF,TGTGCCAGCAGCGTAGCGGGGGGGCTGGGCAATGAGCAGTTCTTC
TRBV7-2,TRBJ2-3,.,TRBD2,CASSPTSGVGWAQYF,TGTGCCAGCAGCCCGACTAGCGGGGTGGGGTGGGCGCAGTATTTT
TRBV19,TRBJ1-1,.,.,CASSRVQGMQTEAFF,TGTGCCAGTAGTCGGGTTCAGGGGATGCAAACTGAAGCTTTCTTT
TRBV9,TRBJ2-3,.,.,CASSVFHSADTQYF,TGTGCCAGCAGCGTATTTCATTCGGCAGATACGCAGTATTTT
TRBV6-1,TRBJ1-5,.,.,CASSGKRTGNQPQHF,TGTGCCAGCAGTGGGAAGAGGACAGGCAATCAGCCCCAGCATTTT
TRBV28,TRBJ1-4,.,TRBD1,CASSSTHRQGGDEKLFF,TGTGCCAGCAGTTCTACCCACAGACAGGGGGGGGATGAAAAACTGTTTTTT
TRBV29-1,TRBJ2-5,.,TRBD1,CSVDQGAKETQYF,TGCAGCGTTGACCAGGGGGCGAAGGAGACCCAGTACTTC
TRBV4-2,TRBJ1-2,.,.,CASSQDGGAGSYYGYTF,TGTGCCAGCAGCCAAGATGGTGGCGCAGGAAGCTACTATGGCTACACCTTC
TRBV2,TRBJ2-1,.,TRBD1,CASSVQGVNEQFF,TGTGCCAGCAGTGTACAGGGGGTAAATGAGCAGTTCTTC
TRBV11-1,TRBJ2-7,.,TRBD1,CASSPERDRDSPEQYF,TGTGCCAGCAGCCCCGAGAGGGACAGGGACTCTCCCGAGCAGTACTTC
TRBV28,TRBJ1-4,.,.,CASSLPGRGKLFF,TGTGCCAGCAGTTTGCCAGGGCGTGGCAAACTGTTTTTT
TRBV27,TRBJ2-5,.,.,CASSRFLQETQYF,TGTGCCAGCAGCCGTTTCTTACAAGAGACCCAGTACTTC
TRBV19,TRBJ1-2,.,.,CASSTQQGGYGYTF,TGTGCCAGTAGTACCCAACAGGGCGGGTATGGCTACACCTTC
TRBV6-1,TRBJ1-1,.,.,CASNRDTNTEAFF,TGTGCCAGCAATCGGGACACGAACACTGAAGCTTTCTTT
TRBV2,TRBJ2-4,.,.,CASSVFLYF,TGTGCCAGCAGCGTTTTTTTATACTTC
TRBV7-9,TRBJ2-7,once,TRBD1,CASSLTGTGSYEQYF,TGTGCCAGCAGCTTAACCGGGACAGGCTCCTACGAGCAGTACTTC
TRBV7-9,TRBJ1-4,once,TRBD1,CASSQQGGEKLFF,TGTGCCAGCAGCCAGCAGGGGGGTGAAAAACTGTTTTTT
TRBV4-3,TRBJ1-4,.,.,CASSQDEQVASEKLFF,TGCGCCAGCAGCCAAGATGAACAGGTCGCAAGCGAAAAACTGTTTTTT
TRBV5-5,TRBJ2-1,.,.,CASSLDLTQGPYNEQFF,TGTGCCAGCAGCTTGGACCTTACACAGGGACCCTACAATGAGCAGTTCTTC
TRBV6-5,TRBJ2-7,.,TRBD1,CASRLGTGSYEQYF,TGTGCCAGCAGGTTGGGGACAGGGTCCTACGAGCAGTACTTC
TRBV19,TRBJ1-5,few,.,CASSYSSNQPQHF,TGTGCCAGCTCTTACAGTTCCAATCAGCCCCAGCATTTT
TRBV6-1,TRBJ1-1,.,.,CASTRQPNTEAFF,TGTGCCAGCACTAGACAGCCGAACACTGAAGCTTTCTTT
TRBV6-1,TRBJ2-5,.,TRBD2,CASSQWIAGGETQYF,TGTGCCAGCAGCCAATGGATTGCGGGGGGGGAGACCCAGTACTTC
TRBV2,TRBJ1-2,.,.,CASRAQGYGYTF,TGTGCCAGCAGGGCGCAGGGGTATGGCTACACCTTC
TRBV9,TRBJ1-2,.,.,CASSEGPGGREGYTF,TGTGCCAGCAGCGAAGGGCCCGGAGGGCGGGAGGGCTACACCTTC
TRBV28,TRBJ2-2,.,.,CASSLRGLTTGELFF,TGTGCCAGCAGTTTAAGAGGGTTGACCACCGGGGAGCTGTTTTTT
TRBV28,TRBJ1-1,.,TRBD1,CASSPRTGGMNTEAFF,TGTGCCAGCAGTCCCCGCACAGGGGGGATGAACACTGAAGCTTTCTTT
TRBV2,TRBJ2-5,.,TRBD1,CASSFGQGQETQYF,TGTGCCAGCAGTTTCGGACAGGGGCAAGAGACCCAGTACTTC
TRBV6-4,TRBJ2-3,.,.,CASSSTGGWGTDTQYF,TGTGCCAGCAGTTCGACAGGCGGGTGGGGCACAGATACGCAGTATTTT
TRBV4-3,TRBJ1-1,.,.,CASSHDWGSGEAFF,TGCGCCAGCAGCCATGACTGGGGAAGCGGTGAAGCTTTCTTT
TRBV6-1,TRBJ1-5,.,TRBD1,CASSEATGGAFGNQPQHF,TGTGCCAGCAGTGAAGCCACAGGGGGCGCCTTTGGCAATCAGCCCCAGCATTTT
TRBV6-5,TRBJ2-7,medium-sized,TRBD1,CASRRTGLYEQYF,TGTGCCAGCAGACGGACAGGGCTCTACGAGCAGTACTTC
TRBV6-5,TRBJ1-1,.,.,CASSYWAGKTEAFF,TGTGCCAGCAGTTATTGGGCAGGGAAAACTGAAGCTTTCTTT
TRBV27,TRBJ2-5,.,TRBD2,CASSKRLAGGTYQETQYF,TGTGCCAGCAGTAAAAGACTAGCGGGGGGCACTTATCAAGAGACCCAGTACTTC